What follows are 19 T cell receptor beta chains derived from one specimen sequenced in a study of T cells after yellow fever vaccination. TCRdb re-called the 5' RACE reads with MiXCR, one entry per CDR3 protein. The sample consists of about 320,000 distinct CDR3 sequences, around an eighth of them appearing once. Sequenced here: CD4+ T cells sorted from PBMCs, sampled 15 days after the yellow fever booster vaccination. Every receptor here comes from a man aged 18 to 30 who received the YFV17D yellow fever vaccine.

The chain links TRBV30 to TRBJ1-5; a possible D gene is TRBD1 (6 bases). Germline CDR1 and CDR2: GTSNPN and SVGIG (reference sequence). Trimming shortened V by 3 bases and J by 4 bases, and 13 bases separated the two germline ends. This CDR3 has 14 amino acids. The CDR3 loop is CAWSPDSLNQPQHF. The CDR3 DNA sequence: TGTGCCTGGAGCCCGGACAGTTTAAATCAGCCCCAGCATTTT. Full variable domain (rest looked up from reference TRBV30 and TRBJ1-5): SQTIHQWPATLVQPVGSPLSLECTVEGTSNPNLYWYRQAAGRGLQLLFYSVGIGQISSEVPQNLSASRPQDRQFILSSKKLLLSDSGFYLCAWSPDSLNQPQHFGDGTRLSIL.

The chain has TRBV12-3 or TRBV12-4 and TRBJ2-2; D gene ambiguous. The CDR3 contains 12 residues. V shed 5 bases and J shed 6 bases, with 7 bases lying between them. CDR3 bases: TGTGCCAGCAGTGTCGAGTCCGGGGAGCTGTTTTTT. Amino acid sequence: CASSVESGELFF.

The chain has TRBV20-1 and TRBJ2-2; D uncertain. Germline CDR1 reads DFQATT; CDR2 reads SNEGSKA (reference sequence). This CDR3 has 12 amino acids. V was clipped by 0 bases and J by 6 bases, with 5 bases between them. The CDR3: CSARDRAGELFF. The CDR3 coding sequence is TGCAGTGCTAGAGATCGGGCCGGGGAGCTGTTTTTT.

This clonotype was detected only a few times. The chain has TRBV24-1 and TRBJ2-1; 10 nucleotides agree with TRBD1. Germline values: CDR1 KGHDR, CDR2 SFDVKD. After removal of 2 bases from V and 5 bases from J, the junction contained 8 bases not matched to a gene. This CDR3 comprises 17 residues. The CDR3 region is CATSDSSGTGAHNEQFF. The CDR3 region has the DNA TGTGCCACCAGTGATTCGTCAGGGACAGGGGCCCACAATGAGCAGTTCTTC.

This clonotype was seen a handful of times. This chain uses TRBV23-1 with TRBJ2-5, with D uncertain. TRBV23-1 is classed as an ORF, of uncertain function. V was shortened by 2 bases and J by 5 bases, with 15 bases between the two germline ends. The CDR3 runs 15 residues. CDR3 in amino acids: CASSQGLGWGETQYF. CDR3 nucleotide sequence: TGCGCCAGCAGTCAAGGCCTAGGGTGGGGTGAGACCCAGTACTTC.

This rearrangement joins TRBV20-1 to TRBJ2-3; 9 nucleotides match TRBD2. This CDR3 region has 15 residues. Germline CDR1 is DFQATT and CDR2 is SNEGSKA (reference sequence). J gave up 0 bases and V 3 bases, and 4 bases lay outside the gene matches. The CDR3 loop reads CSARNSGGSTDTQYF. The CDR3 region has the DNA TGCAGTGCTAGGAACAGCGGGGGGAGCACAGATACGCAGTATTTT.

This chain uses TRBV6-2 or TRBV6-3 with TRBJ2-3; D remains ambiguous. In germline, CDR1 is MNHEY, CDR2 SVGEGT. The CDR3 contains 14 residues. V was shortened by 2 bases and J by 6 bases, with 12 bases between the two germline ends. This CDR3 is CASSYDEGPDTQYF. CDR3 in DNA: TGTGCCAGCAGTTACGACGAAGGGCCCGATACGCAGTATTTT.

This clonotype was recorded at least ten times. The genes are TRBV11-2 and TRBJ2-2, with D perhaps TRBD1 or TRBD2 (6 bases each). Trimming shortened V by 5 bases and J by 6 bases, and 19 bases separated the two germline ends. CDR3 size: 16 residues. The germline V gene has CDR1 SGHAT and CDR2 FQNNGV. The CDR3 region is CASSIVRGRGPGELFF. The CDR3 bases are TGTGCCAGCAGCATAGTTCGCGGCCGGGGGCCCGGGGAGCTGTTTTTT.

The chain carries TRBV20-1 and TRBJ2-5; the D gene is possibly TRBD2 (6 bases). Germline loops: CDR1 DFQATT, CDR2 SNEGSKA (reference sequence). Trimming cost V 1 base and J 2 bases, with 14 bases left between them. The CDR3 totals 15 residues. The CDR3 sequence: CSARAPGTFQETQYF. CDR3 DNA sequence: TGCAGTGCTAGAGCCCCGGGGACTTTTCAAGAGACCCAGTACTTC.

The V and J genes are TRBV12-3 or TRBV12-4 and TRBJ2-3; the match to TRBD2 covers 7 bases. V lost 6 bases to trimming and J lost 1 base; unmatched junction nucleotides: 7. The CDR3 loop spans 15 amino acids. The CDR3 loop is CASRARGVGTDTQYF. CDR3 nucleotide sequence: TGTGCCAGCAGAGCACGGGGGGTTGGCACAGATACGCAGTATTTT.

There are a few counts of this clonotype. This chain links TRBV12-5 with TRBJ1-1, with 7 bases that match TRBD1. The CDR3 consists of 15 residues. V trimming: 6 bases; J trimming: 1 base; junction bases outside the gene matches: 8. Germline V CDR1 and CDR2: LGHNT, FRNRAP. The CDR3 region is CASGDNRGRNTEAFF. CDR3 sequence (DNA): TGTGCTAGTGGGGACAACAGGGGAAGGAACACTGAAGCTTTCTTT.

This chain connects TRBV7-3 to TRBJ2-3; D unresolved. V shed 2 bases and J shed 1 base, with 13 bases lying between them. The germline V gene encodes CDR1 SGHTA and CDR2 FQGTGA. This CDR3 contains 16 residues. CDR3 sequence: CASSLGPTHGTDTQYF. As DNA, the CDR3 is TGTGCCAGCAGCTTAGGCCCTACCCATGGCACAGATACGCAGTATTTT.

This clonotype came up once. The V and J genes are TRBV6-2 or TRBV6-3 and TRBJ1-2; D gene uncertain. Germline CDR1 MNHEY, CDR2 SVGEGT. The CDR3 has 13 residues. CDR3 region: CASRATANYGYTF. In DNA, the CDR3 is TGTGCGAGTAGGGCTACAGCGAACTATGGCTACACCTTC.

This clonotype occurred many times. This chain links TRBV4-2 with TRBJ1-2, with D maybe TRBD1 (6 bases). V shed 1 base and J shed 3 bases, with 9 bases lying between them. The CDR3 extends over 14 amino acids. Germline CDR1 reads LGHNA; CDR2 reads YNFKEQ. The CDR3 sequence is CASSQATGDYGYTF. The CDR3 region has the DNA TGTGCCAGCAGCCAAGCGACAGGAGACTATGGCTACACCTTC.

This clonotype was detected only a few times. The V call is TRBV10-3, the J call TRBJ2-7; TRBD1 or TRBD2 may be the D gene (5 bases each). The ends were cut back, 10 bases at V and 4 bases at J, with 17 bases in the middle. Germline V lookup: CDR1 ENHRY, CDR2 SYGVKD. CDR3 length: 13 amino acids. For the CDR3, the DNA is TGTGCCACGGGGACGGAAGGGTTTTACGAGCAGTACTTC. Its translation is CATGTEGFYEQYF.

The chain couples TRBV6-5 to TRBJ1-3, with D maybe TRBD1 (5 bases). Germline V CDR1 and CDR2: MNHEY, SVGAGI. The germline V and J ends were trimmed by 5 bases and 0 bases, with 11 bases remaining between them. The CDR3 is 15 amino acids. The chain's CDR3 is CASSPTGLSGNTIYF. The CDR3 region has the DNA TGTGCCAGCAGTCCCACAGGCCTCTCTGGAAACACCATATATTTT.

This clonotype has a handful of counts. The chain is built from TRBV20-1 and TRBJ2-3, with 8 bases lining up with TRBD2. The germline V gene encodes CDR1 DFQATT and CDR2 SNEGSKA (reference sequence). The CDR3 spans 15 residues. The J segment lost 3 bases and the V segment lost 3 bases, leaving 8 bases of the junction unmatched. CDR3 nucleotide sequence: TGCAGTGCTAGTACCGGGACTAGAAGAACAGATACGCAGTATTTT. This codes for CSASTGTRRTDTQYF.

V is TRBV28 and J is TRBJ2-3, with D uncertain. The CDR3 extends over 14 amino acids. Germline V lookup: CDR1 MDHEN, CDR2 SYDVKM. The V and J ends lost 4 bases and 3 bases respectively, with 11 bases between them. The CDR3 protein is CASSSGARTDTQYF. CDR3 in DNA: TGTGCCAGCAGTTCCGGAGCAAGGACAGATACGCAGTATTTT.

This chain connects TRBV20-1 to TRBJ1-1; weak D call: TRBD1 (5 bases). Trimming removed 3 bases at V and 2 bases at J, with 13 bases between. Germline CDR1 reads DFQATT; CDR2 reads SNEGSKA (reference sequence). This CDR3 has 14 residues. The chain's CDR3 is CSASRGSQNTEAFF. In nucleotides, the CDR3 is TGCAGTGCTAGTAGGGGCAGCCAAAACACTGAAGCTTTCTTT.